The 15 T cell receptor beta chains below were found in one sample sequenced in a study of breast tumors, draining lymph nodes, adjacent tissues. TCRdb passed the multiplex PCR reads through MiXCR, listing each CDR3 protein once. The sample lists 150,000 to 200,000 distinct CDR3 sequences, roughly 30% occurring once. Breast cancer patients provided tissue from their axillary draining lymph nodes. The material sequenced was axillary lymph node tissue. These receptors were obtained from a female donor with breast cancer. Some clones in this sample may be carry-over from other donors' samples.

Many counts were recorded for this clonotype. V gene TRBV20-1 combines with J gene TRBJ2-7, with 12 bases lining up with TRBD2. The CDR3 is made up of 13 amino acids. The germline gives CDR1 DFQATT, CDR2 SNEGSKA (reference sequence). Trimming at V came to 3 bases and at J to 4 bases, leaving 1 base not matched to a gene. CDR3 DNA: TGCAGTGCTAGGGGGACTAGCGGGTACGAGCAGTACTTC. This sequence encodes CSARGTSGYEQYF.

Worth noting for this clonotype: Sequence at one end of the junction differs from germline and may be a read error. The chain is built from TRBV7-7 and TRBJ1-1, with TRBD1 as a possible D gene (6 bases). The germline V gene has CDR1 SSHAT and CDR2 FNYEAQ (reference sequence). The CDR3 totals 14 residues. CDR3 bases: TGTGCTAGCAGGGGATGGGGGGGGAACACTGAAGCTTTCTTT. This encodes CASRGWGGNTEAFF.

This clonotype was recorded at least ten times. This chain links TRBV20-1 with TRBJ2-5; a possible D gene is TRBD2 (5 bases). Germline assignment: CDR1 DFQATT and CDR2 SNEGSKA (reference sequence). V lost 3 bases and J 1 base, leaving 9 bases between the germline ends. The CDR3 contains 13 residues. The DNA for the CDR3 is TGCAGTGCTAGTGAGGGCTTCCAAGAGACCCAGTACTTC. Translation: CSASEGFQETQYF.

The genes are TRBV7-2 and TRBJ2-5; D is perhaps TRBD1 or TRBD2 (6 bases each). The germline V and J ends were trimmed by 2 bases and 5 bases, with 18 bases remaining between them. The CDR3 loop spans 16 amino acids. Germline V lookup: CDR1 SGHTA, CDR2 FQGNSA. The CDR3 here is CASSLRPGAGGETQYF. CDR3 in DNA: TGTGCCAGCAGCTTACGTCCGGGGGCGGGCGGGGAGACCCAGTACTTC.

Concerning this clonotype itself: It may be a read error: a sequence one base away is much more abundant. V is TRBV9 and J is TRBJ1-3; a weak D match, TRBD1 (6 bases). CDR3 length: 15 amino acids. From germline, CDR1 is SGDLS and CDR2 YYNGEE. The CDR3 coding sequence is TGTGCCAGCAGCCCGAGGGGGGGTACTGGAAACACCACATATTTT. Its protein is CASSPRGGTGNTTYF.

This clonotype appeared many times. The CDR3 region is CASSPWGAPNEQFF. The CDR3 DNA reads as TGTGCCAGCAGTCCCTGGGGGGCCCCCAATGAGCAGTTCTTC. The V gene is TRBV12-3 or TRBV12-4, the J gene TRBJ2-1; the D gene could be TRBD1 or TRBD2 (6 bases each). The germline V and J ends were trimmed by 5 bases and 6 bases, with 14 bases remaining between them. The CDR3 covers 14 residues.

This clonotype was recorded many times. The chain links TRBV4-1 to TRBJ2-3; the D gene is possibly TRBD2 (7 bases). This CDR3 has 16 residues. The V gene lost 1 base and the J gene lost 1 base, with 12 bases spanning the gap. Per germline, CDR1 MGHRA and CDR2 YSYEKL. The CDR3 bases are TGCGCCAGCAGCCAAGGCGTAGGGGGGGGCACAGATACGCAGTATTTT. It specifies CASSQGVGGGTDTQYF.

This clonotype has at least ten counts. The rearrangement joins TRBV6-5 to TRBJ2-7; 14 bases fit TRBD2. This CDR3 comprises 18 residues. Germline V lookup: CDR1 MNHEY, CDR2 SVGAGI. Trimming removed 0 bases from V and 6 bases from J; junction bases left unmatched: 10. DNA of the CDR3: TGTGCCAGCAGTTACTCAGGGACTAGCGGGAGACCCCCCCTCGAGCAGTACTTC. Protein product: CASSYSGTSGRPPLEQYF.

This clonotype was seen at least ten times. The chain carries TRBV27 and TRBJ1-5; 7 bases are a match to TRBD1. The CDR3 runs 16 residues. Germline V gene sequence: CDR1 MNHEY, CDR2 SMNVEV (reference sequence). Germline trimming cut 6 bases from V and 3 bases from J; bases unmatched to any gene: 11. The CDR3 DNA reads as TGTGCCAGCAGCCTAGGTCGACAGGGACCCAATCAGCCCCAGCATTTT. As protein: CASSLGRQGPNQPQHF.

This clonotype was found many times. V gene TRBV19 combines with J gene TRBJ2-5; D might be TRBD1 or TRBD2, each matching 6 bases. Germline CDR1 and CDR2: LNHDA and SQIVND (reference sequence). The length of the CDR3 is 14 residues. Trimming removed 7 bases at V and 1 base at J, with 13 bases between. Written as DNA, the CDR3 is TGTGCCAGTACCCCCCCGGGGGCCCAAGAGACCCAGTACTTC. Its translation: CASTPPGAQETQYF. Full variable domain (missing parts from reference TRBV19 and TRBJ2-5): DGGITQSPKYLFRKEGQNVTLSCEQNLNHDAMYWYRQDPGQGLRLIYYSQIVNDFQKGDIAEGYSVSREKKESFPLTVTSAQKNPTAFYLCASTPPGAQETQYFGPGTRLLVL.

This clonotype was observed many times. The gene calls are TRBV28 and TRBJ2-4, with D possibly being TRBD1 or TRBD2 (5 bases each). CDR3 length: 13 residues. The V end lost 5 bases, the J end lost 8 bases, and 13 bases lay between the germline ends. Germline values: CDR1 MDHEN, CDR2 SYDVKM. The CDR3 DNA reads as TGTGCCAGCAGTCTGTCCCGAGGGGACATTCAGTACTTC. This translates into CASSLSRGDIQYF. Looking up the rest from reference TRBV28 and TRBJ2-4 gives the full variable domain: DVKVTQSSRYLVKRTGEKVFLECVQDMDHENMFWYRQDPGLGLRLIYFSYDVKMKEKGDIPEGYSVSREKKERFSLILESASTNQTSMYLCASSLSRGDIQYFGAGTRLSVL.

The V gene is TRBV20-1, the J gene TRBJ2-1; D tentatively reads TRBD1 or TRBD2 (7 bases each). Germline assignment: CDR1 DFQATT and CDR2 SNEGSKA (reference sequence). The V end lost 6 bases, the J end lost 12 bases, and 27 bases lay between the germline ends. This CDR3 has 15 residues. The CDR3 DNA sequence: TGCAGTGCGAGAAAGCAGGGGGGGGTTTTAGATACGCAGTTCTTC. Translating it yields CSARKQGGVLDTQFF.

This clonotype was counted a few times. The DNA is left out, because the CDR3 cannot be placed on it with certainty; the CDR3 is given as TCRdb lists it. CDR3 residues: CASSQEWGTGTSGVATYF. J is TRBJ2-5 and V is TRBV3-1; the table's D call of TRBD2 was not tested on the DNA. Ends included, the CDR3 has 18 residues. CDR1 and CDR2 from the germline V gene are LGHDT and YNNKEL (reference sequence).

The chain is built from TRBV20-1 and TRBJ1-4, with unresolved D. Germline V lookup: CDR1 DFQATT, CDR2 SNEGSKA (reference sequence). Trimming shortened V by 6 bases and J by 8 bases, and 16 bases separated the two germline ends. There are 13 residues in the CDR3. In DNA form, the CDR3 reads TGCAGTGCCGTGGACTTCGGGATCGAAAAACTGTTTTTT. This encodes CSAVDFGIEKLFF.

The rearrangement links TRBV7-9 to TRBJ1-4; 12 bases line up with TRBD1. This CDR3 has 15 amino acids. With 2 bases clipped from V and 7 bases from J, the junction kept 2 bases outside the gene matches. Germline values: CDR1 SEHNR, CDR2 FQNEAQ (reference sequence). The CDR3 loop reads CASSLRDRGREKLFF. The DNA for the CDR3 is TGTGCCAGCAGCTTAAGGGACAGGGGGCGTGAAAAACTGTTTTTT. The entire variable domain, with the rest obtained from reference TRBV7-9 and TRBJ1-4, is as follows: DTGVSQNPRHKITKRGQNVTFRCDPISEHNRLYWYRQTLGQGPEFLTYFQNEAQLEKSRLLSDRFSAERPKGSFSTLEIQRTEQGDSAMYLCASSLRDRGREKLFFGSGTQLSVL.